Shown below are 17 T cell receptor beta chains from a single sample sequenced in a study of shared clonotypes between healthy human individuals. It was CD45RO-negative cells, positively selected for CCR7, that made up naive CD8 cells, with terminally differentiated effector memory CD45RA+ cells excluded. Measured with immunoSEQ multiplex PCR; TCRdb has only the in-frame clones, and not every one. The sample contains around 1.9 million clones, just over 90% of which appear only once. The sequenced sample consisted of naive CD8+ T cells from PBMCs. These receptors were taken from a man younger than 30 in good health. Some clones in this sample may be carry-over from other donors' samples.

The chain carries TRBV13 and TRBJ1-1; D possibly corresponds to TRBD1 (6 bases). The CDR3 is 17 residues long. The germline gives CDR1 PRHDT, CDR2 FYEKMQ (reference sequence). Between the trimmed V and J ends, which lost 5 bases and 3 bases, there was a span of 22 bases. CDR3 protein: CASSPHGQGMWYTEAFF. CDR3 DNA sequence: TGTGCCAGCAGCCCGCATGGGCAGGGGATGTGGTACACTGAAGCTTTCTTT.

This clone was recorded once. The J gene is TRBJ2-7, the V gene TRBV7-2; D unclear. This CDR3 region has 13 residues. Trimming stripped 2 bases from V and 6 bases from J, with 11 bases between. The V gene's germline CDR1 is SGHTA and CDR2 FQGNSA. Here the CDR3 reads CASSLTAGTEQYF. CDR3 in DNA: TGTGCCAGCAGCTTAACGGCAGGAACCGAGCAGTACTTC.

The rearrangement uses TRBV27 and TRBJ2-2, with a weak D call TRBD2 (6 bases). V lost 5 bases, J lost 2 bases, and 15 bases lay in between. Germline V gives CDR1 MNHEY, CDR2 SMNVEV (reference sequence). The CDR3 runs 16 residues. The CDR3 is CASSPRRAGNTGELFF. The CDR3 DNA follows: TGTGCCAGCAGTCCCCGTAGGGCGGGAAACACCGGGGAGCTGTTTTTT.

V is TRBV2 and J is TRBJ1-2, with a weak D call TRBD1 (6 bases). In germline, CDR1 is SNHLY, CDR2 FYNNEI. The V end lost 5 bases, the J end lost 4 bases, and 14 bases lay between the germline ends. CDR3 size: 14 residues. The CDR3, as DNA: TGTGCCAGCAGTTCCTCACAGGGCCGCTATGGCTACACCTTC. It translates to CASSSSQGRYGYTF.

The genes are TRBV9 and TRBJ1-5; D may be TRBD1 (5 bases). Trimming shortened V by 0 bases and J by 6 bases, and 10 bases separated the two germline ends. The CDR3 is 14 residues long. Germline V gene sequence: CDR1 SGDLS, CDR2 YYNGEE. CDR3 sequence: CASSVGQGSQPQHF. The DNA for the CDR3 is TGTGCCAGCAGCGTAGGGCAGGGCAGTCAGCCCCAGCATTTT.

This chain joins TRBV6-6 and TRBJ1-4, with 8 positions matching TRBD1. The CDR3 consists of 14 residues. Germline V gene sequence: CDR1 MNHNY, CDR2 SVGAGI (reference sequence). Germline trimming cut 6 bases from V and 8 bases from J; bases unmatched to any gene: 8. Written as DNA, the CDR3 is TGTGCCAGCAGCTTGACAGGGGCGCTGGAAAAACTGTTTTTT. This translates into CASSLTGALEKLFF.

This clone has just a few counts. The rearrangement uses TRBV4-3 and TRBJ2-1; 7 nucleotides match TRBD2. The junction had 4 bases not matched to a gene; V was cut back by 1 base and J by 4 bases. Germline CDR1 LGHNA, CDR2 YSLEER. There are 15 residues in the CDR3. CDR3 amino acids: CASSQASGDYNEQFF. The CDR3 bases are TGCGCCAGCAGCCAAGCCAGCGGGGATTACAATGAGCAGTTCTTC.

Written as DNA, the CDR3 is TGTGCCAGGAGGCTCAGGGGCGATAGCACCGGGGAGCTGTTTTTT. Residues: CARRLRGDSTGELFF. The chain links TRBV28 to TRBJ2-2, with D perhaps TRBD1 (6 bases). This CDR3 contains 15 residues. The germline V gene encodes CDR1 MDHEN and CDR2 SYDVKM. Trimming stripped 9 bases from V and 4 bases from J, with 18 bases between. The variable domain in full, completed from reference TRBV28 and TRBJ2-2, reads DVKVTQSSRYLVKRTGEKVFLECVQDMDHENMFWYRQDPGLGLRLIYFSYDVKMKEKGDIPEGYSVSREKKERFSLILESASTNQTSMYLCARRLRGDSTGELFFGEGSRLTVL.

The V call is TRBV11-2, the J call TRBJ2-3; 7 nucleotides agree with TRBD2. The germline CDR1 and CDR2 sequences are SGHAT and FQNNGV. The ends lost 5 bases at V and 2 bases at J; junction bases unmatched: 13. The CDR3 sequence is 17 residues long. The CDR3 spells CASSLRGSGLITDTQYF. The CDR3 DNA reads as TGTGCCAGCAGCCTCCGGGGTAGCGGGCTAATCACAGATACGCAGTATTTT.

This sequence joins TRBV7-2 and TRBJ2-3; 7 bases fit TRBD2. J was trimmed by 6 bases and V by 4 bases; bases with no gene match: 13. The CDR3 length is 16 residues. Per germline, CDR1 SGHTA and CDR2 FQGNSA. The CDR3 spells CASSSRTGGERDTQYF. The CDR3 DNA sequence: TGTGCCAGCAGCTCCCGAACGGGAGGAGAAAGGGATACGCAGTATTTT.

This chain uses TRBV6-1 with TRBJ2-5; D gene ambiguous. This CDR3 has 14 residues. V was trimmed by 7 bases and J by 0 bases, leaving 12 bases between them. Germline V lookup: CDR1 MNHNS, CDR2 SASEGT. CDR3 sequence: CASKGWQNQETQYF. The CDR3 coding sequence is TGTGCCAGCAAAGGGTGGCAGAACCAAGAGACCCAGTACTTC.

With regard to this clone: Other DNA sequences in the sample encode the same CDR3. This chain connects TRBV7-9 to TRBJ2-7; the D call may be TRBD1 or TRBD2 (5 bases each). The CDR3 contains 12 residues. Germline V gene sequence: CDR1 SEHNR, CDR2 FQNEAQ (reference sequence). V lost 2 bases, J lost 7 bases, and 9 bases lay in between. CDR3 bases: TGTGCCAGCAGCTTACTGGGGGATGAGCAGTACTTC. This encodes CASSLLGDEQYF.

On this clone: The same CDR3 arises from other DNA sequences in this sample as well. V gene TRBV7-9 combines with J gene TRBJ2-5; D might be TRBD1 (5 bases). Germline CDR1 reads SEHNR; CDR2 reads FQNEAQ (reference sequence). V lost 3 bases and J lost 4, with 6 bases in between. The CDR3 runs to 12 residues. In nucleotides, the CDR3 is TGTGCCAGCAGCTTGGGGCCAGAGACCCAGTACTTC. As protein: CASSLGPETQYF. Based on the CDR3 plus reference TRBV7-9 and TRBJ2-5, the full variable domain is DTGVSQNPRHKITKRGQNVTFRCDPISEHNRLYWYRQTLGQGPEFLTYFQNEAQLEKSRLLSDRFSAERPKGSFSTLEIQRTEQGDSAMYLCASSLGPETQYFGPGTRLLVL.

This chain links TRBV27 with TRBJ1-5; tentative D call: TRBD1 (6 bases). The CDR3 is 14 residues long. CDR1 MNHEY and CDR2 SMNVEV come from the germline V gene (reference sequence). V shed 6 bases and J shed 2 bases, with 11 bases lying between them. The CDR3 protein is CASRSQGRNQPQHF. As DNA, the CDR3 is TGTGCCAGCAGATCGCAGGGGCGCAATCAGCCCCAGCATTTT.

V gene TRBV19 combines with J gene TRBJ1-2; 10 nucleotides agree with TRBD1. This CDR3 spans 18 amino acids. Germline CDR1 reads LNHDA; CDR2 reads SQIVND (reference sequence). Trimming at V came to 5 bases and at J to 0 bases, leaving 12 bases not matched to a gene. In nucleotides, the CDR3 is TGTGCCAGTAGTCTTCTCTGGGACAGGGGATCCCCTAACTATGGCTACACCTTC. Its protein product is CASSLLWDRGSPNYGYTF.

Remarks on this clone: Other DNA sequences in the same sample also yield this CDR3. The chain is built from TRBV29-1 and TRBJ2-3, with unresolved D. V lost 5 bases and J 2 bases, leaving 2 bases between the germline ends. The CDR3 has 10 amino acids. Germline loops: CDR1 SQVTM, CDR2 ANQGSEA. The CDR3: CSVLTDTQYF. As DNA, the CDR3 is TGCAGCGTTCTCACAGATACGCAGTATTTT.

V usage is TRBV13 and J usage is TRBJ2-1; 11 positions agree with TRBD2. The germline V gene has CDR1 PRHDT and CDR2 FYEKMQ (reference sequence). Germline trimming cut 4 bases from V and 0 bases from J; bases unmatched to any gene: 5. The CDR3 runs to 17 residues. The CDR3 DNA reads TGTGCCAGCAGCTGGGGACTAGCGGAAAGCTCCTACAATGAGCAGTTCTTC. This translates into CASSWGLAESSYNEQFF. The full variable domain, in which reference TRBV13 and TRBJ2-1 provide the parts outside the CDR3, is AAGVIQSPRHLIKEKRETATLKCYPIPRHDTVYWYQQGPGQDPQFLISFYEKMQSDKGSIPDRFSAQQFSDYHSELNMSSLELGDSALYFCASSWGLAESSYNEQFFGPGTRLTVL.